The next 3 T cell receptor beta chains were all read from a single sample in a study of T cell repertoires in cytomegalovirus infection. TCRdb analysed the reads with MiXCR anew, one entry per CDR3 protein. The sample lists 510,000 or so distinct CDR3 sequences; about 30% were seen once. Source material: PBMCs. Receptors originate from a human donor in good health (CMV status not recorded). Some clones in this sample may be carry-over from other donors' samples.

The CDR3 region has the DNA TGTGCCAGCAGCTCAGGACTCGTCAAGAGGGAGCTGTTTTTT. The encoded protein is CASSSGLVKRELFF. This chain links TRBV7-2 with TRBJ2-2; possible D gene TRBD2, 5 bases. The CDR3 is made up of 14 amino acids. CDR1 is SGHTA and CDR2 is FQGNSA in the germline V gene. V was trimmed by 4 bases and J by 9 bases, leaving 15 bases between them.

This clonotype was seen only a few times. This chain links TRBV7-3 with TRBJ2-1, with 11 bases matching TRBD2. The V gene's germline CDR1 is SGHTA and CDR2 FQGTGA. The CDR3 has 15 amino acids. V lost 2 bases and J lost 6; bases outside the gene matches: 3. The CDR3 DNA is TGTGCCAGCAGCTTAGCTAGCGGGAGGATCAATGAGCAGTTCTTC. Translated: CASSLASGRINEQFF.

This clonotype occurred many times. This rearrangement joins TRBV12-5 to TRBJ2-3; no reliable D call. V was cut by 2 bases and J by 8 bases, with 8 bases left in between. The CDR3 totals 12 residues. Germline V gene sequence: CDR1 LGHNT, CDR2 FRNRAP. The CDR3 spells CASGLKRSTQYF. The CDR3 DNA sequence: TGTGCTAGTGGTTTGAAACGGAGTACGCAGTATTTT.